The clone carrying this T cell receptor (beta chain) was found a few times. The data were taken from a study of regulatory T cells in long-lasting Graves disease. Time point in this sample: newly diagnosed GD, antithyroid drugs for less than 3 months. PBMC-derived RNA was used for the TCR library. This CDR3 is 14 amino acids long. V was trimmed by 2 bases and J by 1 base, leaving 8 bases between them. CDR1 is MNHEY and CDR2 is SVGEGT in the germline V gene. Library construction for TCR beta used iRepertoire HTBI primers and Arm-PCR of CDR3 regions. TCRdb independently ran MiXCR on the multiplex PCR reads; one entry per CDR3 protein. The table lists about 460,000 distinct CDR3 sequences, 12% to 15% of them singletons. Separately, the same data were catalogued under a study of T cells in Graves' hyperthyroidism and ophthalmopathy. That work states: In the blood, most expanded thyroid clonotypes above 0.001 appeared as well. Median prediction lead before ophthalmopathy onset was 6.5 months with the model.

The sample in question was peripheral blood mononuclear cells (PBMCs), obtained at new diagnosis, from a patient treated with antithyroid drugs. This clonotype originated in a woman between 50 and 59 years old with Graves disease. The rearrangement joins TRBV6-2 or TRBV6-3 to TRBJ1-1, with D uncertain. The CDR3 sequence: CASSYTRTNTEAFF. The CDR3 nucleotides read TGTGCCAGCAGTTACACACGAACGAACACTGAAGCTTTCTTT.